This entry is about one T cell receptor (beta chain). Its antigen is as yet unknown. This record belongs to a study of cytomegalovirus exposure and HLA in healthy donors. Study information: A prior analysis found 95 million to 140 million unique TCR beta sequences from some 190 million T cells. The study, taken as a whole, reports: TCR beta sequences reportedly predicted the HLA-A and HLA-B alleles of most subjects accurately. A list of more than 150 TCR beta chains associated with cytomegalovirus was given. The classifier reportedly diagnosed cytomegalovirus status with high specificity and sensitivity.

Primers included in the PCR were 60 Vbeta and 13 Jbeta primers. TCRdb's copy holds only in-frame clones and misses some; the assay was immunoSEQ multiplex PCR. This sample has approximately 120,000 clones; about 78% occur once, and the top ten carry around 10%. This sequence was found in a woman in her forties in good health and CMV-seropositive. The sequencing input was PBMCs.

The DNA for the CDR3 is TGTGCCAGCAGCCCGGGGGGCAGGGGAACCTACGAGCAGTACTTC. It encodes CASSPGGRGTYEQYF. The chain carries TRBV7-9 and TRBJ2-7; a weak D match, TRBD2 (7 bases). CDR1 SEHNR and CDR2 FQNEAQ come from the germline V gene (reference sequence). Trimming pared 5 bases from V and 2 bases from J, leaving 16 bases between. The CDR3 runs to 15 residues.